These 21 T cell receptor beta chains were all obtained from the same sample, sequenced in a study of blood T cell repertoires in COVID-19. Profiled with immunoSEQ multiplex PCR; TCRdb holds only in-frame clones, not every one. The data show 55,000 to 75,000 clones, with around 84% seen just once and 4.1% held by the top ten. Sequences were obtained from peripheral blood. These receptor sequences come from a man in his forties or fifties with acute or convalescent COVID-19.

The J gene is TRBJ2-3, the V gene TRBV12-5, with TRBD1 as a possible D gene (6 bases). This CDR3 is 18 amino acids long. Deletions cut 3 bases from V and 6 bases from J, with 25 bases between. CDR1 and CDR2 from the germline V gene are LGHNT and FRNRAP. This chain's CDR3 is CASGFRLGGFGGSDTQYF. The CDR3, as DNA: TGTGCTAGTGGTTTCCGCTTGGGTGGTTTTGGGGGCTCTGATACGCAGTATTTT.

This chain connects TRBV6-1 to TRBJ1-2; D is perhaps TRBD1 (5 bases). V was clipped by 2 bases and J by 7 bases, with 17 bases between them. CDR1 and CDR2 (germline): MNHNS, SASEGT. This CDR3 comprises 15 residues. DNA of the CDR3: TGTGCCAGCAGTGAAAGTACAGGACCTGGCTTTGGCTACACCTTC. Protein product: CASSESTGPGFGYTF.

The chain is built from TRBV7-8 and TRBJ2-7, with a tentative D call TRBD1 (5 bases). V lost 1 base and J 7 bases, leaving 17 bases between the germline ends. Per the germline V gene, CDR1 is SGHVS and CDR2 is FQNEAQ. The CDR3 extends over 15 amino acids. In DNA, the CDR3 is TGTGCCAGCAGCTTAGGGGTCGTGGGGCTTGGGGAGCAGTACTTC. This sequence encodes CASSLGVVGLGEQYF.

V gene TRBV7-3 combines with J gene TRBJ2-3, with D possibly matching TRBD2 (6 bases). The V end was cut by 5 bases, the J end by 4 bases, with 19 bases between. CDR3 length equals 16 residues. Germline CDR1 reads SGHTA; CDR2 reads FQGTGA. CDR3 bases: TGTGCCAGCAGCCCCGGGATCTTAGCGGTCTCAGATACGCAGTATTTT. This encodes CASSPGILAVSDTQYF.

The chain links TRBV7-8 to TRBJ2-5, with 9 positions matching TRBD1. The trim removed 4 bases at V and 5 bases at J, leaving 14 bases unmatched. Germline CDR1 and CDR2: SGHVS and FQNEAQ. This CDR3 region has 17 residues. This chain's CDR3 is CASSSFRDREIRETQYF. The CDR3 DNA reads as TGTGCCAGCAGCTCTTTCCGGGACAGGGAAATTCGGGAGACCCAGTACTTC.

The rearrangement uses TRBV20-1 and TRBJ1-1, with D hard to call. Trimming cost V 3 bases and J 3 bases, with 14 bases left between them. The CDR3 has 14 amino acids. CDR1 is DFQATT and CDR2 is SNEGSKA in the germline V gene (reference sequence). CDR3 sequence reads: CSASPSIGDTEAFF. CDR3 nucleotides: TGCAGTGCTAGTCCCTCAATCGGGGACACTGAAGCTTTCTTT.

The rearrangement links TRBV20-1 to TRBJ1-3, with D possibly matching TRBD1 (5 bases). Looked up from germline, CDR1 is DFQATT and CDR2 is SNEGSKA (reference sequence). V was trimmed by 6 bases and J by 8 bases, leaving 11 bases between them. This CDR3 comprises 11 residues. CDR3 sequence reads: CSAYQGYTIYF. CDR3 in DNA: TGCAGTGCGTATCAGGGATACACCATATATTTT.

V and J are TRBV2 and TRBJ1-5; weak D call: TRBD1 (6 bases). V was shortened by 5 bases and J by 2 bases, with 13 bases between the two germline ends. This CDR3 region has 15 residues. Germline values: CDR1 SNHLY, CDR2 FYNNEI. The CDR3 nucleotides read TGTGCCAGCAGTACAGGGCCCCGGGGCAATCAGCCCCAGCATTTT. Amino acids: CASSTGPRGNQPQHF.

V gene TRBV19 combines with J gene TRBJ2-3, with TRBD1 identical over 10 bases. This CDR3 comprises 16 residues. Germline V gene lookup returns CDR1 LNHDA and CDR2 SQIVND (reference sequence). V gave up 5 bases and J gave up 4 bases; unmatched junction bases: 9. The CDR3 DNA follows: TGTGCCAGTAGTCCGCGACAGGGGGCGAACCCAGATACGCAGTATTTT. Its protein product is CASSPRQGANPDTQYF.

The chain recombines TRBV3-1 (or the pseudogene TRBV3-2) with TRBJ1-2, with TRBD1 matching over 7 bases. V gave up 4 bases and J gave up 5 bases; unmatched junction bases: 10. CDR1 is LGHDT and CDR2 is YNNKEL in the germline V gene (reference sequence). This CDR3 is built from 15 residues. The CDR3 region has the DNA TGTGCCAGCAGCCCCCGTTTGACAGGGAAATATGGCTACACCTTC. It codes for CASSPRLTGKYGYTF.

The chain employs TRBV29-1 and TRBJ2-3; the match to TRBD1 covers 7 bases. The CDR3 runs 15 residues. The germline CDR1 and CDR2 sequences are SQVTM and ANQGSEA. V shed 6 bases, J shed 6 bases, and the junction held 15 bases outside the gene matches. DNA of the CDR3: TGCAGCGTGGAGACAGGGCGAGGAGATACGGATACGCAGTATTTT. Its protein is CSVETGRGDTDTQYF.

CDR3 residues: CASSPDRVIHQPQHF. The CDR3, as DNA: TGTGCCAGCAGTCCGGACAGGGTAATCCATCAGCCCCAGCATTTT. This chain connects TRBV6-6 to TRBJ1-5; 8 positions agree with TRBD1. This CDR3 contains 15 residues. Per the germline V gene, CDR1 is MNHNY and CDR2 is SVGAGI (reference sequence). J gave up 5 bases and V 5 bases, and 8 bases lay outside the gene matches.

The chain carries TRBV6-2 or TRBV6-3 and TRBJ2-5, with TRBD1 as a possible D gene (5 bases). V lost 4 bases, J lost 3 bases, and 9 bases lay in between. Looked up from germline, CDR1 is MNHEY and CDR2 is SVGEGT. The CDR3 has 13 amino acids. CDR3 nucleotides: TGTGCCAGCAGTTCAATAGGGGAAGAGACCCAGTACTTC. Its protein product is CASSSIGEETQYF.

This chain links TRBV13 with TRBJ2-3, with 12 bases aligning to TRBD2. V lost 1 base, J lost 4 bases, and 6 bases stayed unmatched. The CDR3 extends over 17 amino acids. In germline, CDR1 is PRHDT, CDR2 FYEKMQ (reference sequence). The CDR3 region has the DNA TGTGCCAGCAGCTTAGAACCTAGCGGGAGGGCCCCAGATACGCAGTATTTT. Protein sequence: CASSLEPSGRAPDTQYF. The variable domain in full, with the rest retrieved from reference TRBV13 and TRBJ2-3, is AAGVIQSPRHLIKEKRETATLKCYPIPRHDTVYWYQQGPGQDPQFLISFYEKMQSDKGSIPDRFSAQQFSDYHSELNMSSLELGDSALYFCASSLEPSGRAPDTQYFGPGTRLTVL.

The DNA for the CDR3 is TGTGCCAGCAGTCTGACAGGCAATGAGCAGTTCTTC. Its protein is CASSLTGNEQFF. This chain connects TRBV27 to TRBJ2-1; D possibly corresponds to TRBD1 (6 bases). The CDR3 length is 12 residues. V was clipped by 5 bases and J by 6 bases, with 8 bases between them. The germline V gene has CDR1 MNHEY and CDR2 SMNVEV (reference sequence).

The rearrangement uses TRBV3-1 (or the pseudogene TRBV3-2) and TRBJ1-1; D unresolved. The CDR3 length is 13 residues. Germline V CDR1 and CDR2: LGHDT, YNNKEL (reference sequence). The V end lost 1 base, the J end lost 10 bases, and 13 bases lay between the germline ends. This CDR3 is CASSQGAATRAFF. Written as DNA, the CDR3 is TGTGCCAGCAGCCAAGGCGCGGCGACGCGAGCTTTCTTT.

This chain links TRBV10-2 with TRBJ2-3; 7 bases are shared with TRBD2. The CDR3 sequence is 13 residues long. CDR1 WSHSY and CDR2 SAAADI come from the germline V gene. V lost 8 bases, J lost 3 bases, and 5 bases stayed unmatched. The CDR3 nucleotides read TGCGCCAGCCGCGGAGCGGGGACAGATACGCAGTATTTT. Its protein is CASRGAGTDTQYF.

The chain is built from TRBV27 and TRBJ2-7; TRBD1 matches at 8 bases. Germline CDR1 is MNHEY and CDR2 is SMNVEV (reference sequence). V lost 8 bases and J lost 3; bases outside the gene matches: 6. There are 13 residues in the CDR3. CDR3 residues: CASGSRGLYEQYF. The CDR3 DNA reads as TGTGCCAGCGGGTCCAGGGGGCTCTACGAGCAGTACTTC.

The rearrangement joins TRBV30 to TRBJ1-1; 7 nucleotides line up with TRBD1. Per the germline V gene, CDR1 is GTSNPN and CDR2 is SVGIG (reference sequence). The length of the CDR3 is 15 residues. Trimming removed 3 bases from V and 4 bases from J; junction bases left unmatched: 11. CDR3 DNA: TGTGCCTGGAGCCCGACAGGGCCGGTGTTCACTGAAGCTTTCTTT. Protein product: CAWSPTGPVFTEAFF.

This clone was picked up a small number of times. This sequence joins TRBV5-6 and TRBJ1-2, with TRBD1 matching 7 bases. J gave up 9 bases and V 4 bases, and 6 bases lay outside the gene matches. This CDR3 spans 12 amino acids. Germline V gene sequence: CDR1 SGHDT, CDR2 YYEEEE. The CDR3 protein is CASSPQGSRYTF. The CDR3 coding sequence is TGTGCCAGCAGCCCACAGGGGAGTCGCTACACCTTC.

V and J are TRBV3-1 (or the pseudogene TRBV3-2) and TRBJ2-7, with D hard to call. This CDR3 is built from 12 residues. The V end lost 1 base, the J end lost 12 bases, and 13 bases lay between the germline ends. Germline lookup yields CDR1 LGHDT and CDR2 YNNKEL (reference sequence). CDR3 DNA: TGTGCCAGCAGCCAAGGTAGACCGAGGCTGTACTTC. Amino acids: CASSQGRPRLYF.